This T cell receptor beta chain was documented in a study of CD4 T cells in relation to SARS-CoV-2 and coronaviruses. Study-wide context: After approximately 10 days of antigen culture, PBMC TCR beta CDR3s were sequenced.

V gave up 5 bases and J gave up 7 bases, with 15 bases separating them. The CDR3 has 14 residues. Germline CDR1 reads GTSNPN; CDR2 reads SVGIG (reference sequence). Only in-frame clones appear in the TCRdb table, and some are missing; sequencing was by immunoSEQ multiplex PCR. The profile shows approximately 25,000 clones, around 78% of them singletons. In this sample, this clone turned up once. Its matching antigen is unknown. Unexposed donor CD4+ T cells date from about 2011-2018, before the COVID-19 pandemic. Isolation of CD4+ T cells took place after about 9 days in culture. Material: CD4+ T cells from PBMCs, cultured in vitro. V usage is TRBV30 and J usage is TRBJ1-6; maybe TRBD1 (6 bases). The clonotype originates from a human donor in good health. CDR3 sequence reads: CAWGWGQGNSPLHF. The DNA for the CDR3 is TGTGCCTGGGGGTGGGGGCAGGGAAATTCACCCCTCCACTTT.